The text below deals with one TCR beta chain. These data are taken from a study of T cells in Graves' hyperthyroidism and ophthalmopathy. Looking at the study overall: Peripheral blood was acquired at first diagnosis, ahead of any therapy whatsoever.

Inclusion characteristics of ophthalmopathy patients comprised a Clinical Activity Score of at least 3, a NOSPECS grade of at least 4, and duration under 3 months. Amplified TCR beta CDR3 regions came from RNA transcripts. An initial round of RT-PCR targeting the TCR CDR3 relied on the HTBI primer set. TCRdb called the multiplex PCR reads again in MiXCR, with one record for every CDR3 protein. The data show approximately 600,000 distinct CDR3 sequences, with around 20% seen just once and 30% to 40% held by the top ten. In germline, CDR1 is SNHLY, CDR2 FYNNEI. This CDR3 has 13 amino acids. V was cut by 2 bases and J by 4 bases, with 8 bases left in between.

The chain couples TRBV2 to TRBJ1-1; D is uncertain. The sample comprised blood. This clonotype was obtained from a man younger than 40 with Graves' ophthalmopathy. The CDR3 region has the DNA TGTGCCAGCAGTGAATTGGAGGGCACTGAAGCTTTCTTT. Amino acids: CASSELEGTEAFF.